Given below is one T cell receptor beta chain in context. What it binds is not known. The CDR3 consists of 16 residues. CDR1 and CDR2 from the germline V gene are MNHEY and SMNVEV (reference sequence). Trimming removed 8 bases from V and 5 bases from J; junction bases left unmatched: 11. Genomic DNA in a quantity of about 2 micrograms was derived from cryopreserved PBMCs for TCR beta libraries. This sample stems from a study of cytotoxic CD8 clonotypes in ibrutinib-treated CLL. Study in general: Within the patient group, about a dozen were relapsed/refractory and about 15 treatment-naive, and about 17 were IGHV unmutated.

Study results and limitations: Under treatment, the uncommon public clonotypes either contracted or remained stable. Circulating CD8+ T-cell counts were tracked by baseline clonality, which exceeded that of age-matched healthy donors.

Libraries were prepared by immunoSEQ multiplex PCR; TCRdb keeps only in-frame clonotypes and omits some of them. The profile shows some 200,000 clones, 60% to 80% of them singletons. The receptor's source is a human donor with chronic lymphocytic leukemia. The chain combines TRBV27 with TRBJ2-7; 14 bases are a match to TRBD2. The specimen was PBMCs, collected after 12 months of ibrutinib treatment. The CDR3 DNA reads TGTGCCAGCCGAGCCGGGACTAGCGGGAGTCTTCACGAGCAGTACTTC. Protein: CASRAGTSGSLHEQYF.